The T cell receptor (beta chain) under discussion was sequenced for a study of cytomegalovirus exposure and HLA in healthy donors. The study, taken as a whole, reports: Fewer N-insertions than the roughly 650-donor mean were reportedly shown by an Asian-associated ancestry cluster in a later analysis. In a later analysis, DRB1 alleles had the most associated TCRs; HLA-C alleles the fewest. The authors listed about 170 TCR beta chains as cytomegalovirus-associated. One cluster of highly shared sequence variants probably arose as a sequencing artifact.

Trimming took off 5 bases at V and 4 bases at J, with 15 bases between the two ends. This CDR3 is built from 14 residues. Germline V lookup: CDR1 SGHAT, CDR2 FQDESV (reference sequence). Points on this clone: Its target is not known.

The study ran its PCR with 60 Vbeta and 13 Jbeta primers. Profiling relied on immunoSEQ multiplex PCR, and the TCRdb table lists in-frame clones only, not all of them. The sample holds some 140,000 clones, 70% to 80% seen once. The chain joins TRBV11-1 to TRBJ2-7; TRBD2 is a possible D gene (6 bases). Sequenced input: PBMCs. The TCR was taken from a female donor in good health and CMV-seropositive. CDR3 loop: CASSRRDGGYEQYF. As DNA, the CDR3 is TGTGCCAGCAGCCGCCGGGACGGGGGATACGAGCAGTACTTC.